These 25 T cell receptor beta chains were sequenced from one sample in a study of T cells expressing NK-cell markers. Using the 5' RACE reads, TCRdb records one entry per CDR3 protein without DNA. The sample totals about 460,000 distinct CDR3 sequences. The sequenced material came from blood T cells: a sorted CD56 or NKG2C T cell subset, CD4+ or CD8+ T cells, or bulk PBMC T cells (not recorded which). Every receptor here comes from a woman between 50 and 59 years old in good health.

The J gene is TRBJ1-6, the V gene TRBV27. Per the germline V gene, CDR1 is MNHEY and CDR2 is SMNVEV (reference sequence). The CDR3 loop spans 14 amino acids. CDR3 sequence reads: CASSLNPANSPLHF.

CDR3: CASSYSWVQLTQGSTDTQYF. J is TRBJ2-3 and V is TRBV6-5; TCRdb selects TRBD1, and the lack of DNA leaves this call unchecked. The length of the CDR3 is 20 residues. Per germline, CDR1 MNHEY and CDR2 SVGAGI.

The genes are TRBV20-1 and TRBJ2-1; the TCRdb D gene call, TRBD2, has no DNA to confirm it. The CDR3 has 15 amino acids. Germline CDR1 is DFQATT and CDR2 is SNEGSKA (reference sequence). CDR3 loop: CSAPQLAGVDNEQFF.

The chain couples TRBV7-2 to TRBJ1-6; as DNA is missing, the TRBD1 call by TCRdb cannot be tested. The CDR3 has 15 residues. CDR1 SGHTA and CDR2 FQGNSA come from the germline V gene. CDR3 amino acids: CASKRGGQTYSPLHF.

The chain recombines TRBV6-1 with TRBJ2-3; TCRdb picks TRBD1, but there is no DNA to check that call. CDR3 length: 13 amino acids. The germline V gene has CDR1 MNHNS and CDR2 SASEGT. The CDR3 loop reads CASIPDSTDTQYF.

The chain carries TRBV28 and TRBJ1-1; absent DNA, TCRdb's TRBD1 call cannot be checked. Germline assignment: CDR1 MDHEN and CDR2 SYDVKM. The CDR3 is made up of 14 amino acids. CDR3 residues: CASTLLVTGTEAFF.

J is TRBJ2-2 and V is TRBV5-5; TCRdb names TRBD2, which stays unverified in the absence of DNA. The germline gives CDR1 SGHKS, CDR2 YYEKEE (reference sequence). The CDR3 spans 17 residues. This CDR3 reads CASSQTLAGGPFGELFF. Supplemented by reference TRBV5-5 and TRBJ2-2, the full variable domain reads DAGVTQSPTHLIKTRGQQVTLRCSPISGHKSVSWYQQVLGQGPQFIFQYYEKEERGRGNFPDRFSARQFPNYSSELNVNALLLGDSALYLCASSQTLAGGPFGELFFGEGSRLTVL.

The chain is built from TRBV7-2 and TRBJ1-2; no DNA is available, so the TRBD1 call from TCRdb remains unchecked. This CDR3 has 15 residues. Germline V gene data show CDR1 as SGHTA and CDR2 as FQGNSA. The CDR3 here is CASSRPYRGDYGYTF.

J is TRBJ1-1 and V is TRBV12-3 or TRBV12-4; TCRdb selects TRBD1, and the lack of DNA leaves this call unchecked. The CDR3 runs 13 residues. CDR3 sequence: CASSSLPGPEAFF.

The rearrangement joins TRBV7-9 to TRBJ1-2; TCRdb picks TRBD1, but there is no DNA to check that call. Germline V gene sequence: CDR1 SEHNR, CDR2 FQNEAQ (reference sequence). The length of the CDR3 is 16 residues. The CDR3 region is CARPQGPPGANYGYTF.

This sequence joins TRBV3-1 and TRBJ1-4; the TCRdb D gene call, TRBD1, has no DNA to confirm it. This CDR3 spans 15 amino acids. In germline, CDR1 is LGHDT, CDR2 YNNKEL (reference sequence). The CDR3 sequence: CASSFGQQSYEKLFF.

The chain combines TRBV5-4 with TRBJ1-1; TCRdb's D gene call, TRBD1, goes unchecked for lack of DNA. This CDR3 spans 14 amino acids. Germline CDR1 SGHNT, CDR2 YYREEE (reference sequence). Here the CDR3 reads CASSTMTANTEAFF.

The chain has TRBV20-1 and TRBJ2-1; TCRdb picks TRBD2, but there is no DNA to check that call. Germline V CDR1 and CDR2: DFQATT, SNEGSKA (reference sequence). The CDR3 spans 14 residues. CDR3 protein: CSAERGTGNNEQFF.

The rearrangement links TRBV20-1 to TRBJ2-1; TCRdb's D call, TRBD2, is unchecked because there is no DNA. This CDR3 is built from 16 residues. Per germline, CDR1 DFQATT and CDR2 SNEGSKA (reference sequence). The CDR3 protein is CSARDRATSGNNEQFF.

The rearrangement joins TRBV7-2 to TRBJ2-3; TCRdb selects TRBD1, and the lack of DNA leaves this call unchecked. The CDR3 runs 12 residues. Per the germline V gene, CDR1 is SGHTA and CDR2 is FQGNSA. This chain's CDR3 is CATGTFGNTQYF.

The chain links TRBV12-3 or TRBV12-4 to TRBJ1-1; the D call of TRBD1 rests on TCRdb alone, since no DNA is present to check it. The CDR3 length is 14 residues. CDR3: CASSLRGIPLKAFF.

J is TRBJ2-3 and V is TRBV6-5; without DNA, the TCRdb call of TRBD2 cannot be checked. The length of the CDR3 is 17 residues. Germline lookup yields CDR1 MNHEY and CDR2 SVGAGI. Here the CDR3 reads CASSLTSGSPGTDTQYF.

The chain joins TRBV5-6 to TRBJ2-1; TCRdb picks TRBD2, but there is no DNA to check that call. CDR1 SGHDT and CDR2 YYEEEE come from the germline V gene. The CDR3 extends over 12 amino acids. The CDR3 sequence is CASRRTANEQFF.

The chain joins TRBV29-1 to TRBJ2-7; TCRdb picks TRBD1, but there is no DNA to check that call. The germline V gene has CDR1 SQVTM and CDR2 ANQGSEA. This CDR3 spans 19 amino acids. CDR3 in amino acids: CSVEDYPGQTAHLPYEQYF.

The chain recombines TRBV2 with TRBJ2-3; with no DNA, the TCRdb D assignment of TRBD1 cannot be verified. The CDR3 contains 14 residues. Germline CDR1 reads SNHLY; CDR2 reads FYNNEI. The CDR3 is CASTTGGEADTQYF.

V gene TRBV4-1 combines with J gene TRBJ1-3. The CDR3 sequence is 17 residues long. Looked up from germline, CDR1 is MGHRA and CDR2 is YSYEKL. CDR3 residues: CASSQANGATSGNTIYF.

The chain recombines TRBV11-2 with TRBJ2-1. The germline V gene has CDR1 SGHAT and CDR2 FQNNGV. The CDR3 covers 16 residues. This CDR3 reads CASSLDRFSSYNEQFF.

This CDR3 reads CSARGRLAGYQETQYF. The V and J genes are TRBV20-1 and TRBJ2-5; TCRdb's D call, TRBD2, is unchecked because there is no DNA. The CDR3 covers 16 residues. Germline CDR1 DFQATT, CDR2 SNEGSKA (reference sequence).

V usage is TRBV5-1 and J usage is TRBJ2-1; there is no DNA to check the TCRdb D call of TRBD2. The CDR3 length is 18 residues. In germline, CDR1 is SGHRS, CDR2 YFSETQ. The CDR3 protein is CASSSLTTSGATYNEQFF.

The rearrangement uses TRBV21-1 and TRBJ2-1; TCRdb outputs TRBD2, but without DNA this stays unchecked. TRBV21-1 is a known pseudogene. This CDR3 has 15 residues. The CDR3 loop reads CASPMGGLAGGREFF.